This is a list of T cell receptor beta chains from one sample in a study of blood T cell repertoires in COVID-19. Profiling relied on immunoSEQ multiplex PCR, and the TCRdb table lists in-frame clones only, not all of them. This sample carries just under 45,000 clones, about 87% of them seen once, and the ten largest clones take about 4%. The sequencing sample was made of peripheral blood. The receptors derive from a man in his forties with COVID-19, enrolled during active disease. Each CDR3 is given without its conserved first and last residue.

j_gene,v_gene,CDR3aa
TRBJ2-7,TRBV10-1,ASRGDRGEQY
TRBJ2-7,TRBV28,ASKPDISYEQY
TRBJ2-3,TRBV5-1,ASSPRGTSADTQY
TRBJ2-3,TRBV6-5,ASSYEGVRSTDTQY
TRBJ2-5,TRBV29-1,SVEGTVGSQETQY
TRBJ2-2,TRBV24-1,ATGDQGARNGELF
TRBJ1-1,TRBV2,ASVLQEMNTEAF
TRBJ2-1,TRBV5-1,ASSYSGGSNEQF
TRBJ1-6,TRBV5-4,ASSRRTGSGSPLH
TRBJ2-1,TRBV21-1,ASSKRGLVFYNEQF
TRBJ1-2,TRBV29-1,SVEVGGGLYGYT
TRBJ2-7,TRBV5-1,ASSPGQGGYEQY
TRBJ2-1,TRBV6-5,ASRWGRGGGEQF
TRBJ2-3,TRBV25-1,ASSEYARDSIDTQY
TRBJ2-7,TRBV27,ASSLSQGVGEQY
TRBJ2-6,TRBV19,ASTAGASRSLGANVLT
TRBJ1-3,TRBV7-9,ASSLDHTGAGNTIY
TRBJ2-7,TRBV10-3,AISESPPGLAYEQY
TRBJ2-2,TRBV7-6,ASSLVGTGNTGELF
TRBJ2-5,TRBV27,ASSLSIGHQETQY
TRBJ2-7,TRBV3-1/TRBV3-2,ASSPSWGAYEQY
TRBJ1-5,TRBV10-1,ASSPKTGDLNQPQH
TRBJ2-7,TRBV5-4,ASSPGQGNYEQY
TRBJ1-1,TRBV11-2,ASSLLGPNTEAF
TRBJ1-5,TRBV4-1,ASGTNSAPQH
TRBJ2-7,TRBV10-3,AIKARISYEQY
TRBJ2-2,TRBV4-1,ASSQDIPGVDTGELF
TRBJ1-5,TRBV3-1/TRBV3-2,ASSQDGGGNQPQH
TRBJ2-7,TRBV6-6,ASRPGLAGTYEQY
TRBJ2-1,TRBV30,AWSKGLTEQF
TRBJ2-3,TRBV19,ASSIGGTDTQY
TRBJ1-5,TRBV2,ASSEDQGLSNQPQH
TRBJ2-2,TRBV12-3/TRBV12-4,AWTVASTGELF
TRBJ2-7,TRBV19,ASSIGRGSYEQY
TRBJ1-6,TRBV25-1,ASSEQYNSPLH
TRBJ2-3,TRBV11-3,ASSLTGVAGGPQTDTQY
TRBJ2-7,TRBV10-3,AISELASGRKVYEQY
TRBJ2-7,TRBV7-9,ASSSAGVEY
TRBJ1-2,TRBV6-1,ASSDIGGNYGYT
TRBJ2-3,TRBV9,ASSVRLAGSLPDTQY
TRBJ2-3,TRBV5-4,ASSPVGPDTQY
TRBJ1-2,TRBV5-6,ASSRRDREGRGYT
TRBJ1-2,TRBV2,ASSKDDREDGYT
TRBJ1-4,TRBV28,ASSFASGTGGGTNEKLF
TRBJ2-1,TRBV6-1,ASSELGDNEQF
TRBJ2-2,TRBV7-3,ASSWGQGTGELF
TRBJ2-2,TRBV28,AIPAGGTNTGELF
TRBJ1-5,TRBV7-8,ASSPRQGGGNQPQH